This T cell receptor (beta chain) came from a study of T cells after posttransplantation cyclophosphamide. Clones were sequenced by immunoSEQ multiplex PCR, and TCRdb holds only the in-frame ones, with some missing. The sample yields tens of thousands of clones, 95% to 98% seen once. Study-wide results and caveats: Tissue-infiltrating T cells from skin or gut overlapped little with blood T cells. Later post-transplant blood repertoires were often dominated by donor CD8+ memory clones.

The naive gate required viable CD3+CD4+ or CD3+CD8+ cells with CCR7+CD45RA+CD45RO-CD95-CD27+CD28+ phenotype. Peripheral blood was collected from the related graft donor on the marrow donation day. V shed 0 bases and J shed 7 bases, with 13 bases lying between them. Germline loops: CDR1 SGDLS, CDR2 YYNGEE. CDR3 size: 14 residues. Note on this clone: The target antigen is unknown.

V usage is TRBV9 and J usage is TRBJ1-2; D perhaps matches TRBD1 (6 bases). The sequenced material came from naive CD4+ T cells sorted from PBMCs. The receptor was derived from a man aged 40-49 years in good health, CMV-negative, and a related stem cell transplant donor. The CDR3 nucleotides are TGTGCCAGCAGCGTAGACAGGGTGGGTGTTGGCTACACCTTC. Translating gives CASSVDRVGVGYTF.